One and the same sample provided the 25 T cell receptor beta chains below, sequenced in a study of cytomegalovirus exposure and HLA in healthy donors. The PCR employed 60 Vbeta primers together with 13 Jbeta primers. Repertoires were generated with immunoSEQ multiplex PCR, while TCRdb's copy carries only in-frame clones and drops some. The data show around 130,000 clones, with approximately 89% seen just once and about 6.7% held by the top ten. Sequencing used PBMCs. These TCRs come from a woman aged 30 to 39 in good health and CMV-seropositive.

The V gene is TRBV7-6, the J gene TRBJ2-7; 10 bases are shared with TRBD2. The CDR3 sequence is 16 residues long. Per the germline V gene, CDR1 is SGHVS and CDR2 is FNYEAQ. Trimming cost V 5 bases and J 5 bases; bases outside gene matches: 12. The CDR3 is CASSPASGRALDEQYF. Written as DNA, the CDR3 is TGTGCCAGCAGCCCCGCGAGCGGGAGGGCCCTCGACGAGCAGTACTTC.

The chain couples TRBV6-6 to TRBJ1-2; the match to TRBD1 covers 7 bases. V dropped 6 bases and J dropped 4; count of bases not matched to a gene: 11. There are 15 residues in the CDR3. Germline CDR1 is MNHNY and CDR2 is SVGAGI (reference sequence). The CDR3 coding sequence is TGTGCCAGCAGAACCCCCCCGACAGGGATCTATGGCTACACCTTC. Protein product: CASRTPPTGIYGYTF.

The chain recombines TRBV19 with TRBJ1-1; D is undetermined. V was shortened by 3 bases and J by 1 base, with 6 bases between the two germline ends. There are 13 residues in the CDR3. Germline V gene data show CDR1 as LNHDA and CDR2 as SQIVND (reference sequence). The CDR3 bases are TGTGCCAGTAGTATTGAGGCGAACACTGAAGCTTTCTTT. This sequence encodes CASSIEANTEAFF.

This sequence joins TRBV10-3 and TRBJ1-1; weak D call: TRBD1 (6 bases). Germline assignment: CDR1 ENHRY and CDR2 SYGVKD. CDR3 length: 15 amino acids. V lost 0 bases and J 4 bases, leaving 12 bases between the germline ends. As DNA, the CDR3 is TGTGCCATCAGTGAGTCTAAGGGGGGGCCCACTGAAGCTTTCTTT. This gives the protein CAISESKGGPTEAFF.

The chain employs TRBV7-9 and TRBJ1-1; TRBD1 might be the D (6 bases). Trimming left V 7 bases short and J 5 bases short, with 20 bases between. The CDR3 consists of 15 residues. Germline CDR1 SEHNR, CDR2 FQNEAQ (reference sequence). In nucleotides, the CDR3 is TGTGCCAGCACCCCCGGCCCAGGGGCTGGGACTGAAGCTTTCTTT. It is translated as CASTPGPGAGTEAFF.

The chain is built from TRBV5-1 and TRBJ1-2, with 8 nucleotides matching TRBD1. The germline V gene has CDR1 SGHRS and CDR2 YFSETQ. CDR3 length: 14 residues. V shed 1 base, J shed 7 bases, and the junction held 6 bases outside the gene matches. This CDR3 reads CASSLTGGDCGYTF. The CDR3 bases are TGCGCCAGCAGCTTGACAGGGGGAGACTGTGGCTACACCTTC.

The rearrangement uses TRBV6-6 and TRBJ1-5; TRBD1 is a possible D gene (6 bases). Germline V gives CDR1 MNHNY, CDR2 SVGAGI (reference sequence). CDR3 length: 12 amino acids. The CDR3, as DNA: TGTGCTGGCAGGGGTGGGAATCAGCCCCAGCATTTT. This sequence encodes CAGRGGNQPQHF.

The CDR3 nucleotides read TGCAGCGTTGGGGCTAGCGGGGGTATAGATACGCAGTATTTT. This codes for CSVGASGGIDTQYF. The rearrangement links TRBV29-1 to TRBJ2-3; 10 nucleotides match TRBD2. The J segment lost 5 bases and the V segment lost 4 bases, leaving 6 bases of the junction unmatched. The CDR3 contains 14 residues. Germline CDR1 SQVTM, CDR2 ANQGSEA.

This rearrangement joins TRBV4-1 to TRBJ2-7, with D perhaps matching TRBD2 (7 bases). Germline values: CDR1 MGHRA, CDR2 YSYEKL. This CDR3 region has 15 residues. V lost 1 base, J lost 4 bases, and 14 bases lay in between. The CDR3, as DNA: TGCGCCAGCAGCCAAGCGGGGGGCCGTCCGTACGAGCAGTACTTC. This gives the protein CASSQAGGRPYEQYF.

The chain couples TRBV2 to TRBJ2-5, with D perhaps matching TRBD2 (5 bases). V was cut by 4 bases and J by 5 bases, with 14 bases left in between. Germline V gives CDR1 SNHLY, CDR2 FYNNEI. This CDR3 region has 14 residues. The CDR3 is CASSGTRLGETQYF. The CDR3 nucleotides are TGTGCCAGCAGTGGGACTCGCCTAGGGGAGACCCAGTACTTC.

The CDR3 reads CASSVGPDQPQHF. The CDR3 DNA reads TGTGCCAGCAGCGTAGGGCCAGATCAGCCCCAGCATTTT. The V gene is TRBV9, the J gene TRBJ1-5, with D uncertain. Germline assignment: CDR1 SGDLS and CDR2 YYNGEE. This CDR3 region has 13 residues. V lost 0 bases and J 5 bases, leaving 6 bases between the germline ends.

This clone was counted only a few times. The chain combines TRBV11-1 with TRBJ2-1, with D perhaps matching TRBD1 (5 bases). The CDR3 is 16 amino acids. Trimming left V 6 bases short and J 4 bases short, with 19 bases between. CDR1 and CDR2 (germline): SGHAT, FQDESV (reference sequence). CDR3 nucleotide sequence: TGTGCCAGCAGTTGGGGCCCATCGAGGTTATACAATGAGCAGTTCTTC. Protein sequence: CASSWGPSRLYNEQFF.

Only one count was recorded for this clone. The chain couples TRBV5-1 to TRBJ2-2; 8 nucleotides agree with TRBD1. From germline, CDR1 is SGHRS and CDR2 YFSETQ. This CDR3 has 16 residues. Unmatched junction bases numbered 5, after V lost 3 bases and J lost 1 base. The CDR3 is CASSSAGTGNTGELFF. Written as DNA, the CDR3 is TGCGCCAGCAGCTCCGCCGGGACAGGGAACACCGGGGAGCTGTTTTTT. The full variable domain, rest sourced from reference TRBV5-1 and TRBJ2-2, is KAGVTQTPRYLIKTRGQQVTLSCSPISGHRSVSWYQQTPGQGLQFLFEYFSETQRNKGNFPGRFSGRQFSNSRSEMNVSTLELGDSALYLCASSSAGTGNTGELFFGEGSRLTVL.

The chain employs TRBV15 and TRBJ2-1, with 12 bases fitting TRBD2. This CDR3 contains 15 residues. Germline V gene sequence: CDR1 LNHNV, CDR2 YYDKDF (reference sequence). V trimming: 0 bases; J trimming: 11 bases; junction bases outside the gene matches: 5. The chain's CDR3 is CATSRELGLAGQQFF. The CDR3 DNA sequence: TGTGCCACCAGCAGAGAATTGGGACTAGCGGGTCAGCAGTTCTTC.

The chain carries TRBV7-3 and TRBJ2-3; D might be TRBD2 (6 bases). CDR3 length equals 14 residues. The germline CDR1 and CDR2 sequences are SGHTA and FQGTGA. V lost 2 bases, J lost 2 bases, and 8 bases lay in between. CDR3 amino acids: CASSLGGFTDTQYF. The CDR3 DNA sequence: TGTGCCAGCAGCTTAGGGGGGTTCACAGATACGCAGTATTTT.

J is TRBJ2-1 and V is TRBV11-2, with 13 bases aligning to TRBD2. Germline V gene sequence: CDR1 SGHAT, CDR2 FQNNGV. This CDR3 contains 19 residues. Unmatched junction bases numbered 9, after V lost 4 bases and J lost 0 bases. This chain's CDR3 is CASSWGLAGFSLSYNEQFF. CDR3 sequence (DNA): TGTGCCAGCAGCTGGGGACTAGCGGGATTCTCCCTCTCCTACAATGAGCAGTTCTTC.

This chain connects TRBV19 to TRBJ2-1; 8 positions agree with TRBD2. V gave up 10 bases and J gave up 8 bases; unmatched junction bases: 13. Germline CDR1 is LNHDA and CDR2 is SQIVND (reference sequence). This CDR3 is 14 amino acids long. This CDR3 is CATDSGSVGYEQFF. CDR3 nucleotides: TGTGCCACTGACAGCGGGAGTGTTGGCTATGAGCAGTTCTTC.

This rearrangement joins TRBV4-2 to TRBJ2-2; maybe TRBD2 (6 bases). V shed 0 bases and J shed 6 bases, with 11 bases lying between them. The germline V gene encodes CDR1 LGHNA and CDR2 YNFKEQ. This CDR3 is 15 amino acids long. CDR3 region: CASSQDVGGPGELFF. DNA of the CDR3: TGTGCCAGCAGCCAAGACGTGGGAGGCCCCGGGGAGCTGTTTTTT.

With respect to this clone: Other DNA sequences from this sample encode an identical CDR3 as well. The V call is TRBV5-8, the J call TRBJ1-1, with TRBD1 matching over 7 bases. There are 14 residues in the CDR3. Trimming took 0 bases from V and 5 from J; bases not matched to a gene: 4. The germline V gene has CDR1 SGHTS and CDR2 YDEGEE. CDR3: CASSLGAGGTEAFF. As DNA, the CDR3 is TGTGCCAGCAGCTTGGGGGCAGGGGGGACTGAAGCTTTCTTT.

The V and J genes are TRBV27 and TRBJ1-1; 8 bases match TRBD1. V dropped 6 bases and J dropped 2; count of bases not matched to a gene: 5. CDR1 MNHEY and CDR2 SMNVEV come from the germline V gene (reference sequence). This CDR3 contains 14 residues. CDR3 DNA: TGTGCCAGCAGGGCAGGGGGCGTAAACACTGAAGCTTTCTTT. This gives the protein CASRAGGVNTEAFF.

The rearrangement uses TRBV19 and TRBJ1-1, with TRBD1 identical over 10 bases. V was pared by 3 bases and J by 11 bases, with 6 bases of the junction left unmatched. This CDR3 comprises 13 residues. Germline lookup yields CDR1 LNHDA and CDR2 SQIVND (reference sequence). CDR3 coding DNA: TGTGCCAGTAGTATTTCGACAGGGGGCTTGGCTTTCTTT. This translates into CASSISTGGLAFF.

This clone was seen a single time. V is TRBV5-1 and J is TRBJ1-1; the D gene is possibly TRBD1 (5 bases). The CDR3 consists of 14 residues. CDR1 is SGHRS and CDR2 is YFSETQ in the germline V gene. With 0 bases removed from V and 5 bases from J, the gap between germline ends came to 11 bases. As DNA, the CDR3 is TGCGCCAGCAGCTTGGGGGCAGGGAGGACTGAAGCTTTCTTT. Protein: CASSLGAGRTEAFF.

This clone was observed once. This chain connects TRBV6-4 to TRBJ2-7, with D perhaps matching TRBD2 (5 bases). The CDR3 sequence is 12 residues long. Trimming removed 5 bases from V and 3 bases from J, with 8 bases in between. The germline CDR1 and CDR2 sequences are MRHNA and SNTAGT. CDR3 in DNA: TGTGCCAGCAGTCCCGGGGACTACGAGCAGTACTTC. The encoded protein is CASSPGDYEQYF.

The CDR3 nucleotides read TGTGCCAGCAGCGCGGCGGGACAGGGGGGTTCCGGGGAGCTGTTTTTT. Translating it yields CASSAAGQGGSGELFF. The chain uses TRBV5-6 and TRBJ2-2, with 11 bases that match TRBD1. The CDR3 is 16 residues long. Germline V lookup: CDR1 SGHDT, CDR2 YYEEEE. V shed 4 bases, J shed 6 bases, and the junction held 8 bases outside the gene matches. The whole variable domain, filled in from reference TRBV5-6 and TRBJ2-2, reads DAGVTQSPTHLIKTRGQQVTLRCSPKSGHDTVSWYQQALGQGPQFIFQYYEEEERQRGNFPDRFSGHQFPNYSSELNVNALLLGDSALYLCASSAAGQGGSGELFFGEGSRLTVL.

This CDR3 is CASSYSGPTEAFF. CDR3 in DNA: TGTGCCAGCAGTTACTCGGGCCCCACTGAAGCTTTCTTT. The chain links TRBV6-5 to TRBJ1-1; D uncertain. The V end lost 0 bases, the J end lost 4 bases, and 6 bases lay between the germline ends. The CDR3 loop spans 13 amino acids. Germline loops: CDR1 MNHEY, CDR2 SVGAGI.